Listed below are T cell receptor beta chains from one sample, sequenced in a study of cytomegalovirus exposure and HLA in healthy donors. The data were produced by immunoSEQ multiplex PCR, yet TCRdb's version contains in-frame clones alone and is incomplete. This sample has about 140,000 clones, with approximately 60% found just once. What was sequenced was PBMCs. The receptors stem from a human donor in good health. Each CDR3 is given with its conserved first and last residue. Each record gives: V gene, J gene, clone size, D gene, CDR3 protein, CDR3 DNA. The D gene is left open where the match is weak. Not every row has a clone size; where given, it reads once, few, many or a size class.

V gene: TRBV5-1
J gene: TRBJ1-3
clone size: few
D gene: TRBD1
CDR3 protein: CASSSAGQGLGTGNTIYF
CDR3 DNA: TGCGCCAGCAGCTCCGCGGGACAGGGTCTGGGAACTGGAAACACCATATATTTT

V gene: TRBV25-1
J gene: TRBJ2-2
clone size: .
D gene: .
CDR3 protein: CASSEPRLGELFF
CDR3 DNA: TGTGCCAGCAGTGAACCCAGGCTCGGGGAGCTGTTTTTT

V gene: TRBV7-8
J gene: TRBJ2-2
clone size: once
D gene: .
CDR3 protein: CASTLPGVSNTGELFF
CDR3 DNA: TGTGCCAGCACCCTGCCGGGGGTTTCGAACACCGGGGAGCTGTTTTTT

V gene: TRBV14
J gene: TRBJ1-3
clone size: few
D gene: .
CDR3 protein: CASTRSGNTIYF
CDR3 DNA: TGTGCCAGCACCCGCTCTGGAAACACCATATATTTT

V gene: TRBV6-6
J gene: TRBJ1-4
clone size: few
D gene: TRBD1
CDR3 protein: CASTYGTQGGGEKLFF
CDR3 DNA: TGTGCCAGCACCTACGGGACACAGGGGGGTGGTGAAAAACTGTTTTTT

V gene: TRBV15
J gene: TRBJ1-1
clone size: .
D gene: .
CDR3 protein: CATSRVTRDTEAFF
CDR3 DNA: TGTGCCACCAGCAGAGTTACCAGGGACACTGAAGCTTTCTTT

V gene: TRBV28
J gene: TRBJ2-7
clone size: few
D gene: .
CDR3 protein: CATSRGYEQYF
CDR3 DNA: TGTGCCACCTCTCGGGGCTACGAGCAGTACTTC

V gene: TRBV7-2
J gene: TRBJ2-7
clone size: .
D gene: .
CDR3 protein: CASSPLGGLNYEQYF
CDR3 DNA: TGTGCCAGCAGCCCATTGGGCGGGTTGAACTACGAGCAGTACTTC

V gene: TRBV12-5
J gene: TRBJ2-7
clone size: few
D gene: .
CDR3 protein: CASGSGLHYEQYF
CDR3 DNA: TGTGCTAGTGGTTCAGGACTACATTACGAGCAGTACTTC

V gene: TRBV29-1
J gene: TRBJ1-4
clone size: .
D gene: TRBD1
CDR3 protein: CSVRGQGATNEKLFF
CDR3 DNA: TGCAGCGTTAGGGGGCAGGGGGCAACTAATGAAAAACTGTTTTTT

V gene: TRBV27
J gene: TRBJ2-5
clone size: few
D gene: .
CDR3 protein: CASSATWDGGETQYF
CDR3 DNA: TGTGCCAGCAGCGCTACGTGGGACGGAGGGGAGACCCAGTACTTC

V gene: TRBV5-4
J gene: TRBJ2-5
clone size: few
D gene: .
CDR3 protein: CASSPNGETQYF
CDR3 DNA: TGTGCCAGCAGCCCCAACGGGGAGACCCAGTACTTC

V gene: TRBV6-5
J gene: TRBJ2-7
clone size: .
D gene: TRBD2
CDR3 protein: CASKAAGVLYEQYF
CDR3 DNA: TGTGCCAGCAAAGCGGCGGGAGTTCTCTACGAGCAGTACTTC

V gene: TRBV21-1
J gene: TRBJ2-2
clone size: few
D gene: .
CDR3 protein: CASSKGGGTGVTGELFF
CDR3 DNA: TGTGCCAGCAGCAAAGGCGGCGGGACAGGGGTCACCGGGGAGCTGTTTTTT

V gene: TRBV9
J gene: TRBJ2-3
clone size: .
D gene: TRBD2
CDR3 protein: CASSRAALAGPTDTQYF
CDR3 DNA: TGTGCCAGCAGCCGCGCTGCGCTAGCGGGACCCACAGATACGCAGTATTTT

V gene: TRBV27
J gene: TRBJ2-5
clone size: .
D gene: .
CDR3 protein: CASRPLTGTQYF
CDR3 DNA: TGTGCCAGCAGACCTCTTACAGGGACCCAGTACTTC

V gene: TRBV7-9
J gene: TRBJ1-2
clone size: .
D gene: .
CDR3 protein: CASSLARKESNYGYTF
CDR3 DNA: TGTGCCAGCAGCTTAGCGAGGAAGGAATCTAACTATGGCTACACCTTC

V gene: TRBV19
J gene: TRBJ2-1
clone size: .
D gene: .
CDR3 protein: CASSIFPGRGSYNEQFF
CDR3 DNA: TGTGCCAGTAGTATTTTCCCGGGCCGGGGCTCCTACAATGAGCAGTTCTTC

V gene: TRBV11-3
J gene: TRBJ2-7
clone size: .
D gene: .
CDR3 protein: CASSSRVLSYEQYF
CDR3 DNA: TGTGCCAGCAGCTCCAGGGTACTTTCCTACGAGCAGTACTTC

V gene: TRBV4-2
J gene: TRBJ1-1
clone size: .
D gene: .
CDR3 protein: CASSQAGGWNTEAFF
CDR3 DNA: TGTGCCAGCAGCCAAGCGGGGGGGTGGAACACTGAAGCTTTCTTT

V gene: TRBV18
J gene: TRBJ2-1
clone size: .
D gene: .
CDR3 protein: CASSPPSGSSYNEQFF
CDR3 DNA: TGTGCCAGCTCACCCCCTTCGGGTAGCTCCTACAATGAGCAGTTCTTC

V gene: TRBV6-5
J gene: TRBJ2-7
clone size: .
D gene: .
CDR3 protein: CASSYSNRGLDEQYF
CDR3 DNA: TGTGCCAGCAGTTACTCGAATAGGGGGTTGGACGAGCAGTACTTC

V gene: TRBV10-3
J gene: TRBJ2-2
clone size: .
D gene: .
CDR3 protein: CAISESGTLNTGELFF
CDR3 DNA: TGTGCCATCAGTGAGTCCGGGACATTGAACACCGGGGAGCTGTTTTTT

V gene: TRBV9
J gene: TRBJ1-2
clone size: few
D gene: TRBD1
CDR3 protein: CASSVGQGNYGYTF
CDR3 DNA: TGTGCCAGCAGCGTAGGACAGGGTAACTATGGCTACACCTTC

V gene: TRBV19
J gene: TRBJ2-7
clone size: .
D gene: TRBD1
CDR3 protein: CASSDPWGQGASTAEQYF
CDR3 DNA: TGTGCCAGTAGTGATCCTTGGGGACAGGGGGCGAGTACGGCCGAGCAGTACTTC

V gene: TRBV7-9
J gene: TRBJ2-7
clone size: .
D gene: TRBD1
CDR3 protein: CASSFIDRGHEQYF
CDR3 DNA: TGTGCCAGCAGCTTCATCGACAGGGGACACGAGCAGTACTTC